Shown below are 10 T cell receptor beta chains from a single sample sequenced in a study of blood T cell repertoires in COVID-19. The assay was immunoSEQ multiplex PCR, and TCRdb's table has in-frame clones only and misses some. This sample has around 150,000 clones, with 80% found just once. Input material: PBMCs or T cells enriched from blood (not recorded which). These TCRs come from a woman aged 55-70 years who had recovered from COVID-19.

This clone occurred once. CDR3 DNA: TGTGCCAGCAGCTTACGCCACATCCAAGAGACCCAGTACTTC. It codes for CASSLRHIQETQYF. The chain employs TRBV7-2 and TRBJ2-5; D is ambiguous. V was cut by 2 bases and J by 1 base, with 8 bases left in between. The CDR3 length is 14 residues. Germline V gene data show CDR1 as SGHTA and CDR2 as FQGNSA.

This clone was seen only a few times. The chain joins TRBV2 to TRBJ1-4; D is possibly TRBD1 (6 bases). V lost 9 bases to trimming and J lost 6 bases, with 14 bases between them. This CDR3 comprises 13 residues. Germline CDR1 and CDR2: SNHLY and FYNNEI. CDR3 sequence: CASQTGVDEKLFF. DNA of the CDR3: TGTGCCAGTCAGACAGGTGTCGATGAAAAACTGTTTTTT.

This chain joins TRBV24-1 and TRBJ2-1; 15 bases are shared with TRBD2. The J segment lost 7 bases and the V segment lost 10 bases, leaving 1 base of the junction unmatched. From germline, CDR1 is KGHDR and CDR2 SFDVKD. The CDR3 extends over 13 amino acids. The CDR3 nucleotides read TGTGCCACAGGACTAGCGGGGGGGAATGAGCAGTTCTTC. Residues: CATGLAGGNEQFF.

About this clone: This same CDR3 is encoded by further DNA sequences in the sample. V and J are TRBV4-1 and TRBJ1-1, with a tentative D call TRBD1 (5 bases). V lost 3 bases and J 0 bases, leaving 8 bases between the germline ends. CDR1 is MGHRA, CDR2 YSYEKL, per germline. This CDR3 spans 14 amino acids. DNA of the CDR3: TGCGCCAGCAGCCAGGCAGGGATGAACACTGAAGCTTTCTTT. Protein product: CASSQAGMNTEAFF.

This clone appeared once. The CDR3 spells CAISESGDRDTSTDTQYF. For the CDR3, the DNA is TGTGCCATCAGTGAGTCGGGCGACCGGGACACCAGCACAGATACGCAGTATTTT. The chain is built from TRBV10-3 and TRBJ2-3, with D maybe TRBD1 (6 bases). Trimming pared 0 bases from V and 0 bases from J, leaving 16 bases between. This CDR3 is 18 amino acids long. Germline-derived CDR1 and CDR2 are ENHRY and SYGVKD.

The gene calls are TRBV5-6 and TRBJ2-7; TRBD2 matches 9 bases. CDR1 and CDR2 from the germline V gene are SGHDT and YYEEEE. This CDR3 is built from 15 residues. V gave up 0 bases and J gave up 1 base; unmatched junction bases: 2. The CDR3 reads CASSLGGGASYEQYF. The DNA of the CDR3 is TGTGCCAGCAGCTTGGGCGGGGGGGCATCCTACGAGCAGTACTTC.

The chain's CDR3 is CASSLTQSYEQYF. The CDR3 DNA is TGTGCCAGCAGCTTGACACAGTCCTACGAGCAGTACTTC. The V gene is TRBV5-7, the J gene TRBJ2-7, with D unresolved. TRBV5-7 is placed among ORFs of uncertain function. This CDR3 is 13 amino acids long. Trimming stripped 1 base from V and 1 base from J, with 6 bases between.

This clone was counted once. The rearrangement joins TRBV10-3 to TRBJ1-1; D ambiguous. Between the trimmed V and J ends, which lost 2 bases and 6 bases, there was a span of 13 bases. The CDR3 runs 14 residues. The germline V gene encodes CDR1 ENHRY and CDR2 SYGVKD. CDR3 sequence reads: CAISELRATAEAFF. CDR3 coding DNA: TGTGCCATCAGTGAGCTGAGGGCCACCGCTGAAGCTTTCTTT.

The chain couples TRBV3-1 (or the pseudogene TRBV3-2) to TRBJ2-3, with TRBD1 matching 8 bases. The CDR3 extends over 16 amino acids. Germline V lookup: CDR1 LGHDT, CDR2 YNNKEL (reference sequence). J gave up 4 bases and V 0 bases, and 6 bases lay outside the gene matches. The CDR3 loop is CASSQEGQGGADTQYF. The CDR3 DNA follows: TGTGCCAGCAGCCAAGAAGGACAGGGTGGGGCAGATACGCAGTATTTT.

The chain recombines TRBV29-1 with TRBJ2-5; TRBD2 agrees at 8 bases. This CDR3 is 15 amino acids long. The V segment lost 4 bases and the J segment 0 bases; nucleotides outside the gene matches: 7. CDR1 and CDR2 from the germline V gene are SQVTM and ANQGSEA. The CDR3: CSVAQRGSYQETQYF. CDR3 DNA: TGCAGCGTTGCCCAGCGGGGGTCGTACCAAGAGACCCAGTACTTC.